The present entry profiles one T cell receptor beta chain with its context. There is no known antigen for this receptor. One base away there is no much larger clone; base qualities are not given. The CDR3 runs 19 amino acids, cysteine and phenylalanine included. CDR3 DNA only is kept here, 57 bases in frame from base 1. Germline trimming amounts to 4 bases on V and 3 bases on J, with 16 as the count of junction bases outside the gene matches. CDR1 is given as LGHDT and CDR2 as YNNKEL, both from the germline V gene (reference sequence). This entry belongs to a study of blood T cell repertoires in COVID-19 (dated by TCRdb to 2018 to 2020). Turning to the overall study: Samples covering the acute and convalescent phases of COVID-19 were provided by collaborators in the United States, Italy and Spain. The prospective study material was composed of cDNA or gDNA derived from T cells, B-cell-depleted T cells, or PBMCs. The dataset comprised deeply sampled blood TCRbeta repertoires from subjects exposed to, actively infected with, or recovered from COVID-19. The repertoires were released in a freely available public database intended as a resource for research on the immune response to SARS-CoV-2. Samples came from the ongoing ImmuneRACE study (first 160 participants) plus 1,254 subjects from 6 global collaborators. Nearly every sample came with metadata listing a de-identified subject ID, COVID-19 status, age in years and sex. Where available, HLA class I and class II types were obtained from metadata supplied by the sample provider rather than from assay-based typing. What the research found in general, with its limitations: The quantity of clinical and demographic metadata differed by source and by participant and was supplied without curation.

The collaborating institutions used their own protocols to collect whole blood in K2EDTA tubes. For TCRbeta analysis, collaborator samples were shipped as frozen whole blood, as isolated PBMCs, or as DNA extracted from either sample type. TCRbeta CDR3 regions were amplified from genomic DNA by means of the immunoSEQ Assay, a bias-controlled multiplex PCR. As for the authors' bioinformatics: Within the assay, amplification of reference gene primers was used to estimate how many nucleated cells each sample contained. To quantify the absolute abundance of each unique TCRbeta CDR3 rearrangement, sequence reads were collapsed and filtered. For each sample, productive Simpson clonality was calculated as the square root of Simpson's diversity index across productive rearrangements. The source is immuneACCESS, and TCRdb retained only in-frame sequences with V and J called. Part of the clones is not carried over; for the studies checked, unresolved V genes explain less than half of this, and the remainder is unexplained. V and J calls and clone size are as listed in that table; D and trimming were resolved from the DNA. Across this sample there are about 110,000 clones, with approximately 88% seen only once. Clones ranked in the top ten supply approximately 0.77% of the sample.

In this chain, TRBV3-1 (or the pseudogene TRBV3-2) is recombined with TRBJ2-5; the junction holds 11 bases that match TRBD2. The clonotype was recovered from a woman in her sixties or seventies with acute or convalescent COVID-19. The material sequenced was peripheral blood. The CDR3 protein sequence reads: CASSPWGSSGGPDEETQYF. In nucleotides, the sequence is TGTGCCAGCAGCCCCTGGGGTTCTAGCGGGGGGCCTGACGAAGAGACCCAGTACTTC.